This T cell receptor beta chain was obtained from a study of cytotoxic CD8 clonotypes in ibrutinib-treated CLL. The CDR3 sequence is 10 residues long. Germline CDR1 and CDR2: SEHNR and FQNEAQ (reference sequence). V lost 11 bases and J lost 5, with 6 bases in between. Here immunoSEQ multiplex PCR was the method, and the copy in TCRdb shows in-frame clones only, minus some. The profile shows approximately 170,000 clones, about 88% of them singletons. This chain links TRBV7-9 with TRBJ2-2; D is ambiguous. This receptor was identified in a human donor with chronic lymphocytic leukemia. The material was PBMCs, obtained at disease progression, from a patient treated with ibrutinib. The CDR3 nucleotides read TGTGCCGCGTGGACCGGGGAGCTGTTTTTT. It is translated as CAAWTGELFF.